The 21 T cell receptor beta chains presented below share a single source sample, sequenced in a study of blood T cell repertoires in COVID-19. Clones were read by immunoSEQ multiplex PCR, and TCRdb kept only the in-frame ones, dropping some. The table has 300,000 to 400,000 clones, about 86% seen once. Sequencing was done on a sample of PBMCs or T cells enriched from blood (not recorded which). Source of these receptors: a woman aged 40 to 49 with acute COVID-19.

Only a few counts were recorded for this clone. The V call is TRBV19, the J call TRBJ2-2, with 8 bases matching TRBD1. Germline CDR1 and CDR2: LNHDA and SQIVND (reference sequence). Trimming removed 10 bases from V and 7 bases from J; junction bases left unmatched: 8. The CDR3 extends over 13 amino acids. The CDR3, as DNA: TGTGCCACTACCAGGGGGCGCGGCGGGGAGCTGTTTTTT. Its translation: CATTRGRGGELFF.

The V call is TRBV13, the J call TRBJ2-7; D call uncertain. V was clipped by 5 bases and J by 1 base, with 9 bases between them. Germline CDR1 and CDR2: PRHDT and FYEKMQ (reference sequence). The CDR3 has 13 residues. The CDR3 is CASSDPGSYEQYF. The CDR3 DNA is TGTGCCAGCAGCGATCCCGGTTCCTACGAGCAGTACTTC.

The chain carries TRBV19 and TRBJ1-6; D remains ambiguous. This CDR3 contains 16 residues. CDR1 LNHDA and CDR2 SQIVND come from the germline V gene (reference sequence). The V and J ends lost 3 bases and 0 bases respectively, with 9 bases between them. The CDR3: CASSIGVVSYNSPLHF. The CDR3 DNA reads TGTGCCAGTAGTATCGGGGTGGTCTCCTATAATTCACCCCTCCACTTT. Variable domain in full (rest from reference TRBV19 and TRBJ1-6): DGGITQSPKYLFRKEGQNVTLSCEQNLNHDAMYWYRQDPGQGLRLIYYSQIVNDFQKGDIAEGYSVSREKKESFPLTVTSAQKNPTAFYLCASSIGVVSYNSPLHFGNGTRLTVT.

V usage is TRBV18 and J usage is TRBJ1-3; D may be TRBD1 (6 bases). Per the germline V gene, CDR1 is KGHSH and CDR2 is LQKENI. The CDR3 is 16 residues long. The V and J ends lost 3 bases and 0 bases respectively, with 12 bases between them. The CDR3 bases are TGTGCCAGCTCACCCCAACAGGGATCCTCTGGAAACACCATATATTTT. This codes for CASSPQQGSSGNTIYF.

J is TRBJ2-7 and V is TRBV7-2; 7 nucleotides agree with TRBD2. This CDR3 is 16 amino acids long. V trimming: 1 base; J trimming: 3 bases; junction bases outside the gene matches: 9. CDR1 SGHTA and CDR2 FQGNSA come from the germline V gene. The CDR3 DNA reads TGTGCCAGCAGCTTAGGCCCCTTGACTAGCAGCTACGAGCAGTACTTC. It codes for CASSLGPLTSSYEQYF.

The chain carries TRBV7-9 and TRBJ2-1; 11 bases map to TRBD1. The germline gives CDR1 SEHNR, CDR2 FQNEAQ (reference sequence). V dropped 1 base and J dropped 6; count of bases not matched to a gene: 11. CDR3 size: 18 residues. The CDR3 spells CASSLVGDRGALRNEQFF. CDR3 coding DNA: TGTGCCAGCAGCTTAGTAGGGGACAGGGGGGCACTACGCAATGAGCAGTTCTTC.

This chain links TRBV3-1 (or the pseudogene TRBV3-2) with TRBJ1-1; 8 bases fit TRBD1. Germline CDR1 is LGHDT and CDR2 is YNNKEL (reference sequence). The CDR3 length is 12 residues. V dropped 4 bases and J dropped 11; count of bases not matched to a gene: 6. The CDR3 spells CASSRGQGRAFF. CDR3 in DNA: TGTGCCAGCAGCCGCGGACAGGGTAGGGCTTTCTTT.

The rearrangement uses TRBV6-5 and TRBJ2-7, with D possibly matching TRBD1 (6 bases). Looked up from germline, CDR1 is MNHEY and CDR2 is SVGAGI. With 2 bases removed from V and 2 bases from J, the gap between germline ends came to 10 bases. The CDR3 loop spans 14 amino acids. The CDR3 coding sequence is TGTGCCAGCAGTTACCGGGACAAACCCTACGAGCAGTACTTC. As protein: CASSYRDKPYEQYF.

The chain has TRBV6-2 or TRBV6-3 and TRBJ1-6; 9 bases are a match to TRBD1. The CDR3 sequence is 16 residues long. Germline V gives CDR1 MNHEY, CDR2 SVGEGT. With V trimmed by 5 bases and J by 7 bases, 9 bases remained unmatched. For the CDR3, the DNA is TGTGCCAGCAGTACGGGACAGGGCTTCCGGAATTCACCCCTCCACTTT. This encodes CASSTGQGFRNSPLHF.

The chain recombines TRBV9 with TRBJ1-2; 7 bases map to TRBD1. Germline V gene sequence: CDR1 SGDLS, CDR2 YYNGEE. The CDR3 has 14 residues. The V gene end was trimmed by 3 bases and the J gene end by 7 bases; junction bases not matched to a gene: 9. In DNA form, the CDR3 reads TGTGCCAGCAGCGCGGAGACAGGGTGGGGTGGCTACACCTTC. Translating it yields CASSAETGWGGYTF.

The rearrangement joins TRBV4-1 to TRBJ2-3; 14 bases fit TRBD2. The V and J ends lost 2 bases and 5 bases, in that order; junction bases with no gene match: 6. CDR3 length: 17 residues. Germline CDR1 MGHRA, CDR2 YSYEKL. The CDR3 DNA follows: TGCGCCAGCAGCCAAAGGGGACTAGCGGGAGCTTTAGATACGCAGTATTTT. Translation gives CASSQRGLAGALDTQYF.

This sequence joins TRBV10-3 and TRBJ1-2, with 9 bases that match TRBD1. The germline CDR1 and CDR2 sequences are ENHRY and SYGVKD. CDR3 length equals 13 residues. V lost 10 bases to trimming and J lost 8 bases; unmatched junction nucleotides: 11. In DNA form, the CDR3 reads TGTGCCACCAAGCGGGACAGGGTGGGAGGCTACACCTTC. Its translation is CATKRDRVGGYTF.

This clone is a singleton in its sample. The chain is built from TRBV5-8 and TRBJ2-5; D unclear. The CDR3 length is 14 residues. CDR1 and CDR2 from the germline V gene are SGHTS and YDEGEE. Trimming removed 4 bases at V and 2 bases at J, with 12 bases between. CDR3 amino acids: CASSPPPGQETQYF. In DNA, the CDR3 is TGTGCCAGCAGCCCCCCGCCCGGGCAAGAGACCCAGTACTTC.

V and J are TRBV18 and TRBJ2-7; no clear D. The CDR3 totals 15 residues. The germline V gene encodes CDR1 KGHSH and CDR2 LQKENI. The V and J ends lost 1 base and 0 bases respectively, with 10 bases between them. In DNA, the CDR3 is TGTGCCAGCTCACCACGTGATACGAGCTCCTACGAGCAGTACTTC. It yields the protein CASSPRDTSSYEQYF.

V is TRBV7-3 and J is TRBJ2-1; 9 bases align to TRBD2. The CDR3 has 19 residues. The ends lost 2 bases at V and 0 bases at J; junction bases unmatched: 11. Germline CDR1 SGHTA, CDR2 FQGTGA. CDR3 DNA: TGTGCCAGCAGCTTACGGATTAGCGGGGGACCAAGCTCCTACAATGAGCAGTTCTTC. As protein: CASSLRISGGPSSYNEQFF.

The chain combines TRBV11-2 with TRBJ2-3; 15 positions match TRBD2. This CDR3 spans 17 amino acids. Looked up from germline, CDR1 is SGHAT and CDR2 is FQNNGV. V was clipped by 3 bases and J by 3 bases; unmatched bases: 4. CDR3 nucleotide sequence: TGTGCCAGCAGCTTCCCCGGGACTAGCGGGGGGACAGATACGCAGTATTTT. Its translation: CASSFPGTSGGTDTQYF.

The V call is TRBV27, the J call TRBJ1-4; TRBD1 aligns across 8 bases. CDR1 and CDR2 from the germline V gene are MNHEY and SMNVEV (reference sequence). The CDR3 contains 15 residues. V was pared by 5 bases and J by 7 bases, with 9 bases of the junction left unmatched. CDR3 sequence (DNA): TGTGCCAGCAGTCCCCCGGACAGGGTAGGTGAAAAACTGTTTTTT. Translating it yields CASSPPDRVGEKLFF.

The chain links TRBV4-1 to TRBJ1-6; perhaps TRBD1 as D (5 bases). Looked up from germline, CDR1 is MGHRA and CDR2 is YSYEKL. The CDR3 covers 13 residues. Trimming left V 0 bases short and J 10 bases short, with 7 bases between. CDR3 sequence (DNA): TGCGCCAGCAGCCAAGAGGGGCGCTCACCCCTCCACTTT. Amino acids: CASSQEGRSPLHF.

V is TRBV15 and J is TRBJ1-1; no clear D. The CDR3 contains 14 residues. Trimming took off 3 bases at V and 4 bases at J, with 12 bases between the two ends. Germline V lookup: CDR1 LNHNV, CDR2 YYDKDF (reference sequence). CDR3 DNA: TGTGCCACCAGCAGGGAGGTGCGGGGCACTGAAGCTTTCTTT. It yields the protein CATSREVRGTEAFF.

CDR3: CASGTTGRKDWTEAFF. The CDR3 DNA reads as TGTGCTAGTGGAACAACAGGGAGAAAAGACTGGACTGAAGCTTTCTTT. V is TRBV12-5 and J is TRBJ1-1; weak D call: TRBD1 (6 bases). Trimming shortened V by 6 bases and J by 5 bases, and 22 bases separated the two germline ends. Looked up from germline, CDR1 is LGHNT and CDR2 is FRNRAP. The CDR3 runs to 16 residues.

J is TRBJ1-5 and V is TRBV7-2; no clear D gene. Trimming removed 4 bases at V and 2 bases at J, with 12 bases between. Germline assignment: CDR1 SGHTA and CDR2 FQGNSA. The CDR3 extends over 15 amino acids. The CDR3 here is CASSSGGIGNQPQHF. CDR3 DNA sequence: TGTGCCAGCAGCTCGGGCGGGATTGGCAATCAGCCCCAGCATTTT. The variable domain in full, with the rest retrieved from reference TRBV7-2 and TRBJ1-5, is GAGVSQSPSNKVTEKGKDVELRCDPISGHTALYWYRQSLGQGLEFLIYFQGNSAPDKSGLPSDRFSAERTGGSVSTLTIQRTQQEDSAVYLCASSSGGIGNQPQHFGDGTRLSIL.